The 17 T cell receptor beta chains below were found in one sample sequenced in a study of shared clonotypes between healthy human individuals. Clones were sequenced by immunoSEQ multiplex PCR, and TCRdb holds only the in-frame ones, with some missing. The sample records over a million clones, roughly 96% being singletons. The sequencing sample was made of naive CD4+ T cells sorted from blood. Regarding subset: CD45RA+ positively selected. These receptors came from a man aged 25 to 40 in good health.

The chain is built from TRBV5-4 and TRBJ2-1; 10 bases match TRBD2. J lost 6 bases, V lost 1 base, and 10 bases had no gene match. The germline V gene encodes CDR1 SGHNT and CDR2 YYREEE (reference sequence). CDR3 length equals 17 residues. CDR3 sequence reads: CASSLLKEREGLNEQFF. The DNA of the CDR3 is TGTGCCAGCAGCTTGCTTAAGGAGCGGGAGGGCCTCAATGAGCAGTTCTTC.

The CDR3 is CSVSSINEQFF. The CDR3 DNA follows: TGCAGCGTCAGCTCAATCAATGAGCAGTTCTTC. This chain joins TRBV29-1 and TRBJ2-1; D is ambiguous. V lost 6 bases to trimming and J lost 6 bases, with 9 bases between them. The CDR3 covers 11 residues. The germline gives CDR1 SQVTM, CDR2 ANQGSEA.

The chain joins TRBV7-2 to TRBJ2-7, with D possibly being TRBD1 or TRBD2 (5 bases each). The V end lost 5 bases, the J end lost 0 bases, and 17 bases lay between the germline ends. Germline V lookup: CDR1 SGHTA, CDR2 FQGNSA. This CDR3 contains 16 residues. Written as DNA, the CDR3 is TGTGCCAGCAGCCCCCGATCGGGGCCGAGCTCCTACGAGCAGTACTTC. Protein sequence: CASSPRSGPSSYEQYF.

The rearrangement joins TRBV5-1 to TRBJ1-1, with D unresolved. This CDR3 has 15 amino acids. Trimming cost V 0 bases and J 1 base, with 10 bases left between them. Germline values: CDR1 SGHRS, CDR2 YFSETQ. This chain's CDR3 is CASSLAPGANTEAFF. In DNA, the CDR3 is TGCGCCAGCAGCTTGGCTCCGGGCGCGAACACTGAAGCTTTCTTT.

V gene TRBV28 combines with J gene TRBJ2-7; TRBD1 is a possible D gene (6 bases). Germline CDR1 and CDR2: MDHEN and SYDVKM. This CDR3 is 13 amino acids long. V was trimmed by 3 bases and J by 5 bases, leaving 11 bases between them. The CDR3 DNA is TGTGCCAGCAGTTTTTCAGGGGCGAACGAGCAGTACTTC. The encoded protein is CASSFSGANEQYF.

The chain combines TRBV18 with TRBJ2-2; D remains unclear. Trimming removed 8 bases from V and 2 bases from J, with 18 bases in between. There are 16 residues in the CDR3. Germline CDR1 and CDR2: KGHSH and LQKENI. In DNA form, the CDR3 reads TGTGCCAGCGCAACCCTTGCCGCGGTTAACACCGGGGAGCTGTTTTTT. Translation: CASATLAAVNTGELFF.

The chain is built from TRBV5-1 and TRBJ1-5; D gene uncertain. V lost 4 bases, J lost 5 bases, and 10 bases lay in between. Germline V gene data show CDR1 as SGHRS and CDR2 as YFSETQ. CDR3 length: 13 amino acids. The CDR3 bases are TGCGCCAGCAGCCGTGACACCGATCAGCCCCAGCATTTT. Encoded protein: CASSRDTDQPQHF.

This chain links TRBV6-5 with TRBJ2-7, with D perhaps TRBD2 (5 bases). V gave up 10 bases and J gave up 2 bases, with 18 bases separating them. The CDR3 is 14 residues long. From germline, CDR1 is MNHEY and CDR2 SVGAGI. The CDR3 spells CATMRGFSAYEQYF. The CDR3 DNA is TGTGCCACCATGAGAGGGTTTTCGGCCTACGAGCAGTACTTC.

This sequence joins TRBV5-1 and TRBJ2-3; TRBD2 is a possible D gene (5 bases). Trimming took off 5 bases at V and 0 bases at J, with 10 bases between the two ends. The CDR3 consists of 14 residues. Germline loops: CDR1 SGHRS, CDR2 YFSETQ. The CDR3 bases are TGCGCCAGCAGACCGACGGGGAGCACAGATACGCAGTATTTT. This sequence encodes CASRPTGSTDTQYF.

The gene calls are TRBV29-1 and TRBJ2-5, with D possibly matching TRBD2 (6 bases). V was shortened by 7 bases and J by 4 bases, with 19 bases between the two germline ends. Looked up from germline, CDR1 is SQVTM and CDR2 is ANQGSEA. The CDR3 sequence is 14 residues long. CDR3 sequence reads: CSALRGLAAETQYF. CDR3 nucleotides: TGCAGCGCCCTCAGAGGGTTAGCGGCAGAGACCCAGTACTTC.

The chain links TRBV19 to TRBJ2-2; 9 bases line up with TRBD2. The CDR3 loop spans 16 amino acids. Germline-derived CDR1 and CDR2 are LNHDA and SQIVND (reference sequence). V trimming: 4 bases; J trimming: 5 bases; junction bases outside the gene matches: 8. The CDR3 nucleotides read TGTGCCAGTAGTACCCCTGGACTAGCGCCGACCGGGGAGCTGTTTTTT. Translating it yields CASSTPGLAPTGELFF.

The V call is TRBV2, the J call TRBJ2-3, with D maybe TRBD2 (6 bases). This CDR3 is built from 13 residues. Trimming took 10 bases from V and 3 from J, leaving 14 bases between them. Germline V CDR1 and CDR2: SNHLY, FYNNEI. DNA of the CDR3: TGTGCCACCGGGACTCGAGGAACAGATACGCAGTATTTT. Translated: CATGTRGTDTQYF.

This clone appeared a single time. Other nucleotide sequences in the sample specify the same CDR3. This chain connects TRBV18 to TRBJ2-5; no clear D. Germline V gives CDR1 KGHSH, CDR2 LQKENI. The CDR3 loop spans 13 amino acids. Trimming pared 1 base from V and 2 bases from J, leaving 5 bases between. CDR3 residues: CASSPLSQETQYF. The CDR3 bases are TGTGCCAGCTCACCACTAAGTCAAGAGACCCAGTACTTC.

The CDR3 bases are TGCGCCAGCAGACCGGGACAGGGGGCTCACGGACGGTACGAGCAGTACTTC. Protein: CASRPGQGAHGRYEQYF. The rearrangement joins TRBV5-1 to TRBJ2-7; 12 bases line up with TRBD1. Trimming took 5 bases from V and 4 from J; bases not matched to a gene: 13. The germline V gene has CDR1 SGHRS and CDR2 YFSETQ. The CDR3 sequence is 17 residues long.

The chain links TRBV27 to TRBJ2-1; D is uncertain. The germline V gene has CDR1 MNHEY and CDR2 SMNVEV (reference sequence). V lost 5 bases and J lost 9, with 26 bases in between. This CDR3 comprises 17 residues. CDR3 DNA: TGTGCCAGCAGTACAACCCCCCCAATAGTCATCGATGGTGAGCAGTTCTTC. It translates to CASSTTPPIVIDGEQFF.

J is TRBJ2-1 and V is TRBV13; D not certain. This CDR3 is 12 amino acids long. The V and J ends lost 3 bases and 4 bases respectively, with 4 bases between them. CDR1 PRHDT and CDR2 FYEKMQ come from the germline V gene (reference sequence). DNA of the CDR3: TGTGCCAGCAGCTTTAGGTACAATGAGCAGTTCTTC. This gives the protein CASSFRYNEQFF. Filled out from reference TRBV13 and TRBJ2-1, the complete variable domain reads AAGVIQSPRHLIKEKRETATLKCYPIPRHDTVYWYQQGPGQDPQFLISFYEKMQSDKGSIPDRFSAQQFSDYHSELNMSSLELGDSALYFCASSFRYNEQFFGPGTRLTVL.

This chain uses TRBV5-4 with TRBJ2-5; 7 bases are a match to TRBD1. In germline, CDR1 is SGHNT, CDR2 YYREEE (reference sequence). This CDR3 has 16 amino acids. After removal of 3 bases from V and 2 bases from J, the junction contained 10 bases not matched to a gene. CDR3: CASSYWGGTAQETQYF. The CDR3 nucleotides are TGTGCCAGCAGCTACTGGGGTGGGACAGCGCAAGAGACCCAGTACTTC.